Below, one T cell receptor (beta chain) is given with its context. Seattle's cohort entered during active infection and was followed longitudinally. These data are taken from a study of blood T cell repertoires in COVID-19. As for the study in general: The study drew acute and convalescent COVID-19 samples from the United States, Italy and Spain. From T cells, B-cell-depleted T cells, or PBMCs came the material, which was cDNA or gDNA.

Some clones are missing from TCRdb's copy, which holds only in-frame ones; the method was immunoSEQ multiplex PCR. The profile shows about 120,000 clones, approximately 86% of them singletons. Material: peripheral blood. The sequence was obtained from a woman aged 70-85 years with COVID-19, enrolled during active disease.

The CDR3 DNA sequence: TGTGCCAGCAGGCGGCTCCAGGGGGCAGAAGCTGGAAACACCATATATTTT. Translated, it gives CASRRLQGAEAGNTIYF. The chain combines TRBV11-2 with TRBJ1-3, with 8 bases aligning to TRBD1. There are 17 residues in the CDR3. Trimming cost V 6 bases and J 2 bases; bases outside gene matches: 12. The germline V gene encodes CDR1 SGHAT and CDR2 FQNNGV.